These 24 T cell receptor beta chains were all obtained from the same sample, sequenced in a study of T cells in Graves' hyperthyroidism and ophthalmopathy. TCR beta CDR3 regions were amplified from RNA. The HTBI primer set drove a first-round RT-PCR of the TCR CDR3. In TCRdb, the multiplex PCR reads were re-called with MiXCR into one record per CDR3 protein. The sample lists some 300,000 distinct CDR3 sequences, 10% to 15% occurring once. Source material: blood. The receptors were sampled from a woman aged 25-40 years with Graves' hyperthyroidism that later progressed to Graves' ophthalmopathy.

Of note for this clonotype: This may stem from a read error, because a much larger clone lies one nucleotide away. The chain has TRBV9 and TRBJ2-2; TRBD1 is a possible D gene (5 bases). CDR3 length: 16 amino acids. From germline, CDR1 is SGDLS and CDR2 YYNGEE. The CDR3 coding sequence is TGTGCCAGCAGCGTAGAGTGGACAAGGAACACCAGGGAGCTGTTTTTT. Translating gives CASSVEWTRNTRELFF. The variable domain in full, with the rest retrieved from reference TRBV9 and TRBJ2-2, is DSGVTQTPKHLITATGQRVTLRCSPRSGDLSVYWYQQSLDQGLQFLIQYYNGEERAKGNILERFSAQQFPDLHSELNLSSLELGDSALYFCASSVEWTRNTRELFFGEGSRLTVL.

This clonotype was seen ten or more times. This CDR3 reads CASSYSFGSRADTQYF. The CDR3 DNA is TGTGCCAGCAGTTACTCGTTCGGGAGTCGAGCAGATACGCAGTATTTT. The V and J genes are TRBV6-2 or TRBV6-3 and TRBJ2-3; tentative D call: TRBD2 (6 bases). Trimming took 0 bases from V and 4 from J, leaving 14 bases between them. The CDR3 has 16 amino acids. CDR1 is MNHEY, CDR2 SVGEGT, per germline.

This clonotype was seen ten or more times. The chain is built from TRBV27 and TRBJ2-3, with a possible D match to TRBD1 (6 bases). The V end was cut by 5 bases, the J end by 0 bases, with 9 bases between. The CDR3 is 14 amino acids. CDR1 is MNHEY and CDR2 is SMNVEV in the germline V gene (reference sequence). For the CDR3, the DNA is TGTGCCAGCAGTCTACAGGGTAGCACAGATACGCAGTATTTT. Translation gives CASSLQGSTDTQYF.

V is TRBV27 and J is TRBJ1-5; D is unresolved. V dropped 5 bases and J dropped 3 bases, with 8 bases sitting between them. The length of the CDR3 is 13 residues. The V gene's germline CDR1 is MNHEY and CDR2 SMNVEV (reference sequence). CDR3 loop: CASSIHNNQPQHF. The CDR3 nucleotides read TGTGCCAGCAGTATACACAACAATCAGCCCCAGCATTTT.

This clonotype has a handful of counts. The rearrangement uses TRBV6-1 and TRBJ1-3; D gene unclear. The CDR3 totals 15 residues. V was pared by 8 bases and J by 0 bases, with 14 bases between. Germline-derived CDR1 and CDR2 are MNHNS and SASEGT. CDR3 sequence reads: CASSPQPSSGNTIYF. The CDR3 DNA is TGTGCCAGCTCCCCTCAACCGAGCTCTGGAAACACCATATATTTT.

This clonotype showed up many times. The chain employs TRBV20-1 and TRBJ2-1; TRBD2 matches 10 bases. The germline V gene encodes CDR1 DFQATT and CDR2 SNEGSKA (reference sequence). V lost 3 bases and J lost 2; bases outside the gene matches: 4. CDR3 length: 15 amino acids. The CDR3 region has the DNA TGCAGTGCTAGGGGACTAGCGATAGCCTACAATGAGCAGTTCTTC. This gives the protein CSARGLAIAYNEQFF.

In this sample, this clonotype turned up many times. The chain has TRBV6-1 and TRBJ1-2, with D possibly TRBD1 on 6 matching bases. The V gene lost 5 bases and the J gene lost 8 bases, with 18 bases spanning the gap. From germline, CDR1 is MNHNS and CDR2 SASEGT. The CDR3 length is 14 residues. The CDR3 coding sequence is TGTGCCAGCAGTCTAAACGCCGGACAGAACGGCTACACCTTC. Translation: CASSLNAGQNGYTF.

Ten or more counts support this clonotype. The DNA of the CDR3 is TGCAGTGCCTCTTCCGCCTACGAGCAGTACTTC. The encoded protein is CSASSAYEQYF. This chain uses TRBV20-1 with TRBJ2-7; D call uncertain. CDR1 DFQATT and CDR2 SNEGSKA come from the germline V gene (reference sequence). CDR3 length equals 11 residues. With 6 bases removed from V and 2 bases from J, the gap between germline ends came to 8 bases.

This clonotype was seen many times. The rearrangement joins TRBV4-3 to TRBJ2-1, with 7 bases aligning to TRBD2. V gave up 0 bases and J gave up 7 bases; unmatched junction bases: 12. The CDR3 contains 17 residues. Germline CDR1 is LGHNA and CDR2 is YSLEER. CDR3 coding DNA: TGCGCCAGCAGCCAAGAAGGGACGTCGGGAGGAGGAAATGAGCAGTTCTTC. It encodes CASSQEGTSGGGNEQFF.

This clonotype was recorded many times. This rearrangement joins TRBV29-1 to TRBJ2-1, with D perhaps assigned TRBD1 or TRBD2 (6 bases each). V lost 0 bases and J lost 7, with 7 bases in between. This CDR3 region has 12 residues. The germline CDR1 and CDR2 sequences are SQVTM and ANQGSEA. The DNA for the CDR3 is TGCAGCGTTGAAGAAGGGGGGAATGAGCAGTTCTTC. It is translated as CSVEEGGNEQFF.

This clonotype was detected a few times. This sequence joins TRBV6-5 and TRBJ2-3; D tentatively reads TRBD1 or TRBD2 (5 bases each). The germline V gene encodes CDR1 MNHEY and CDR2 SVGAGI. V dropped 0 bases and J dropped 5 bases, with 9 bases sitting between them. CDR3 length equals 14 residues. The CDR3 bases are TGTGCCAGCAGTTACTCTGGGGGTGGAGATACGCAGTATTTT. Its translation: CASSYSGGGDTQYF.

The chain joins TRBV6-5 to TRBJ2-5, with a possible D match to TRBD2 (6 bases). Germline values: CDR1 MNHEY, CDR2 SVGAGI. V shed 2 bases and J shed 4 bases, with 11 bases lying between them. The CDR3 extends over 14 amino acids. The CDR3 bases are TGTGCCAGCAGTTACAACGGGAGACGAGAGACCCAGTACTTC. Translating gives CASSYNGRRETQYF.

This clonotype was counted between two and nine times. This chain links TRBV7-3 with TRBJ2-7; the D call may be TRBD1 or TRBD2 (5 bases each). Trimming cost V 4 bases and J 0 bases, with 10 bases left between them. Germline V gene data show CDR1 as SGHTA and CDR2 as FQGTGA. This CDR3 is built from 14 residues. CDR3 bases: TGTGCCAGCAGCTCGGGACCAAGCTCCTACGAGCAGTACTTC. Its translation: CASSSGPSSYEQYF.

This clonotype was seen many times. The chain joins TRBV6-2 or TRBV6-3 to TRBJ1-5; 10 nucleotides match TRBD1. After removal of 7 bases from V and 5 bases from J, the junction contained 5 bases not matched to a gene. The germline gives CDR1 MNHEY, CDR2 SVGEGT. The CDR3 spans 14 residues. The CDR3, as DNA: TGTGCCAGCACCTTGACAGGGGGCTATCAGCCCCAGCATTTT. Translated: CASTLTGGYQPQHF.

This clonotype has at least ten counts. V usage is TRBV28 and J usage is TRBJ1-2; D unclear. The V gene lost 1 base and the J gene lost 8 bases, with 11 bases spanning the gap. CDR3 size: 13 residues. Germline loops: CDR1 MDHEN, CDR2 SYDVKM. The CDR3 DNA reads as TGTGCCAGCAGTTTATTTGGCGTAGGCGGCTACACCTTC. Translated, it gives CASSLFGVGGYTF.

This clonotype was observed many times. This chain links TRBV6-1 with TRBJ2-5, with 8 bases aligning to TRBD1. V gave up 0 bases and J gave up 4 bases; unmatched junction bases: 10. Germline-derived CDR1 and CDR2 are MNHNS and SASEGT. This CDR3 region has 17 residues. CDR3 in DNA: TGTGCCAGCAGTGAAGCTGCAGGGGGCCTAGGAGGAGAGACCCAGTACTTC. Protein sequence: CASSEAAGGLGGETQYF.

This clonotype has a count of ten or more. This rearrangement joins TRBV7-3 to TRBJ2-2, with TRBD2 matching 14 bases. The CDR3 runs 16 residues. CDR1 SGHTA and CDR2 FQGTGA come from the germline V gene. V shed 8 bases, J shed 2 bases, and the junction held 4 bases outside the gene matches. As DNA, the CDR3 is TGTGCCAGCGGGACTAGCGGGAGTGTAAACACCGGGGAGCTGTTTTTT. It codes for CASGTSGSVNTGELFF.

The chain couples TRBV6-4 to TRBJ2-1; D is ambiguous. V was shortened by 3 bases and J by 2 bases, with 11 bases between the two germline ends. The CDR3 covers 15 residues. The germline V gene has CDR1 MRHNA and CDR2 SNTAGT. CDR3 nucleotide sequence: TGTGCCAGCAGTGAAGAGACTTCCACCTACAATGAGCAGTTCTTC. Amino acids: CASSEETSTYNEQFF.

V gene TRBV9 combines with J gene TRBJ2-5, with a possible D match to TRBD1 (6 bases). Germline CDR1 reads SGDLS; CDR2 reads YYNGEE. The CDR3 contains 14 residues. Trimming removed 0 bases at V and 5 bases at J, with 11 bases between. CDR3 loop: CASSVEQGGETQYF. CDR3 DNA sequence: TGTGCCAGCAGCGTAGAACAGGGCGGGGAGACCCAGTACTTC.

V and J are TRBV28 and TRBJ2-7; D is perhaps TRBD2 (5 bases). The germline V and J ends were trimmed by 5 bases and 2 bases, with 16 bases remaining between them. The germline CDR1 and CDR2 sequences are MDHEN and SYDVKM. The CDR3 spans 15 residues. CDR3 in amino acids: CASSTELANPYEQYF. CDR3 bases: TGTGCCAGCAGTACAGAATTAGCGAATCCCTACGAGCAGTACTTC.

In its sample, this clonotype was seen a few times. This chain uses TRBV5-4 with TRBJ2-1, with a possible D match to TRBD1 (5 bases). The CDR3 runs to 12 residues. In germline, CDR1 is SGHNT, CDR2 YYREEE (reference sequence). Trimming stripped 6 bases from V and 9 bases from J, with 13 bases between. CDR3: CASTLLGLEQFF. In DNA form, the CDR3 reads TGTGCCAGCACCCTATTGGGGCTTGAGCAGTTCTTC. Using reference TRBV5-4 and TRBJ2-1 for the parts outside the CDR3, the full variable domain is ETGVTQSPTHLIKTRGQQVTLRCSSQSGHNTVSWYQQALGQGPQFIFQYYREEENGRGNFPPRFSGLQFPNYSSELNVNALELDDSALYLCASTLLGLEQFFGPGTRLTVL.

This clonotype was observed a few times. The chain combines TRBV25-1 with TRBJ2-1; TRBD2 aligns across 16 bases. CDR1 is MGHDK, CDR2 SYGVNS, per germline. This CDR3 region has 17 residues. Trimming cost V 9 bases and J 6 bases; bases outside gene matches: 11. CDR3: CASSGLAGGSISNEQFF. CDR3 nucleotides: TGTGCCAGTTCGGGACTAGCGGGAGGGTCAATAAGCAATGAGCAGTTCTTC.

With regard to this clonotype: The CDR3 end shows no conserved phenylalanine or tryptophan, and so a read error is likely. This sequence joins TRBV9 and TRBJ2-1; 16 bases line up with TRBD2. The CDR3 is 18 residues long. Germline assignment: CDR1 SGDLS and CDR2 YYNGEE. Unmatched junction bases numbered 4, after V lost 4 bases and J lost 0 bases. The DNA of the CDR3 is TGTGCCAGCAGCACGGGACTAGCGGGGGGGAGCTCCTACAATGAGCAGTTCCTC. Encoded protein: CASSTGLAGGSSYNEQFL.

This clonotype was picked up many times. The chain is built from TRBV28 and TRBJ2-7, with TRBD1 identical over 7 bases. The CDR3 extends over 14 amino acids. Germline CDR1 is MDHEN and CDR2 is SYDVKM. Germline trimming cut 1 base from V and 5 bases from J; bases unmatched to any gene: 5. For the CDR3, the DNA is TGTGCCAGCAGTTTATTAACAGGGGAAAACGAGCAGTACTTC. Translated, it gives CASSLLTGENEQYF.